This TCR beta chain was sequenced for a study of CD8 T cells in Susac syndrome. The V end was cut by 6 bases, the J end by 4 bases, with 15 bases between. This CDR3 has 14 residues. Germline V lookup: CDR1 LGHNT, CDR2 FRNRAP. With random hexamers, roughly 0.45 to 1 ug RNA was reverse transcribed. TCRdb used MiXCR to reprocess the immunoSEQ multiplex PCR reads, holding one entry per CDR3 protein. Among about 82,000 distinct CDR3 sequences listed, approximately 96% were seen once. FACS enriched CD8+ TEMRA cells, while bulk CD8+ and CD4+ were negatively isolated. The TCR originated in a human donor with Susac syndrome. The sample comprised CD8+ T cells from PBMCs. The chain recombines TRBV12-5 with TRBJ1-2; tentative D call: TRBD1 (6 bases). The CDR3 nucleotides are TGTGCTAGTGGCCCGGTCCGGGACACCTATGGCTACACCTTC. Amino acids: CASGPVRDTYGYTF. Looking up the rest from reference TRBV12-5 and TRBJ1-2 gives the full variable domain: DARVTQTPRHKVTEMGQEVTMRCQPILGHNTVFWYRQTMMQGLELLAYFRNRAPLDDSGMPKDRFSAEMPDATLATLKIQPSEPRDSAVYFCASGPVRDTYGYTFGSGTRLTVV.